The 13 T cell receptor beta chains in this list originate from one sample, sequenced in a study of tumor-infiltrating lymphocytes in primary liver carcinoma. Synthesis of TCR beta cDNA was carried out from about 0.55 ug total RNA with a constant-region primer. Library construction for TCR beta comprised three nested multiplex PCR rounds performed with slightly modified ARM-PCR. Running about 11 cycles apiece, the first two PCR rounds relied on TRBV1-TRBV30 forward primers together with a C-beta reverse primer. TCRdb processed the multiplex PCR reads anew with MiXCR; each CDR3 protein has one entry. The table has approximately 110,000 distinct CDR3 sequences, roughly 80% seen once. Starting material for RNA and DNA co-extraction consisted of about 17-34 mg of unsorted bulk tissue. The specimen sequenced was liver tumor tissue from sampling region 3. Subset here: tumor region T3, left-lateral pole. The receptors stem from a man aged 35-49 years with primary liver carcinoma and hepatitis B virus infection.

In regard to this clonotype: The junction and the germline gene differ at one end; a read error may be behind it. The chain recombines TRBV12-3 or TRBV12-4 with TRBJ2-2; the D gene is possibly TRBD1 (6 bases). The CDR3 loop spans 18 amino acids. CDR3 sequence reads: CASNFPTGGLANTRELFF. Written as DNA, the CDR3 is TGTGCCAGCAACTTCCCCACTGGGGGCTTAGCGAACACCAGGGAGCTGTTTTTT.

This clonotype was recorded a few times. Germline and junction disagree at one end, which may indicate a read error. J is TRBJ2-6 and V is TRBV11-2; D tentatively reads TRBD1 or TRBD2 (5 bases each). The CDR3 runs 15 residues. Germline V gives CDR1 SGHAT, CDR2 FQNNGV. The CDR3 nucleotides read TGTGCCATCCAGCGGCCGCGCTCTGGGGCCAACGTACTGACCTTC. This encodes CAIQRPRSGANVLTF. Full variable domain (remainder filled in from reference TRBV11-2 and TRBJ2-6): EAGVAQSPRYKIIEKRQSVAFWCNPISGHATLYWYQQILGQGPKLLIQFQNNGVVDDSQLPKDRFSAERLKGVDSTLKIQPAKLEDSAVYLCAIQRPRSGANVLTFGAGSRLTVL.

Comments on this clonotype: Given the absence of the conserved phenylalanine or tryptophan at the CDR3 end, a read error is likely. The chain combines TRBV4-2 with TRBJ1-5; perhaps TRBD1 as D (5 bases). V lost 4 bases and J 5 bases, leaving 12 bases between the germline ends. Germline-derived CDR1 and CDR2 are LGHNA and YNFKEQ. The CDR3 consists of 14 residues. Here the CDR3 DNA reads TGTGCCAGCAGCCCTGCCTGGGGGGATCAGCCCCAGCATCTT. Its translation is CASSPAWGDQPQHL.

This clonotype was seen just once. A much larger clone lies one base from this, so it may be a read error. The J gene is TRBJ2-3, the V gene TRBV4-1; maybe TRBD1 (6 bases). Germline V CDR1 and CDR2: MGHRA, YSYEKL. The CDR3 extends over 14 amino acids. The V gene lost 0 bases and the J gene lost 9 bases, with 13 bases spanning the gap. CDR3 in DNA: TGCGCCAGCAGCCAAGATATCGTGAGGGGGACGCAGTATTTT. Protein product: CASSQDIVRGTQYF.

To note about this clonotype: Being one base from a much bigger clone, this may be a read error. The J gene is TRBJ2-7, the V gene TRBV7-9, with 7 bases lining up with TRBD2. This CDR3 has 14 amino acids. Germline assignment: CDR1 SEHNR and CDR2 FQNEAQ (reference sequence). This CDR3 is CTSSLGAGVREQYF. The CDR3 DNA is TGTACCAGCAGCTTAGGTGCGGGAGTGCGCGAGCAGTACTTC.

A word on this clonotype: A junction end diverges from the germline sequence, so it may reflect a read error. The chain employs TRBV11-3 and TRBJ1-5; D unresolved. CDR1 is SGHNT, CDR2 YENEEA, per germline. The CDR3 runs to 15 residues. The DNA of the CDR3 is TGTGCCAGCCGCTTAGATCTGGGGATGGCTCATCCCCAGCATTTT. It translates to CASRLDLGMAHPQHF.

The J gene is TRBJ2-3, the V gene TRBV11-3, with a tentative D call TRBD2 (6 bases). Deletions cut 5 bases from V and 6 bases from J, with 21 bases between. The length of the CDR3 is 16 residues. The germline V gene encodes CDR1 SGHNT and CDR2 YENEEA. The CDR3 here is CASSVNPAGWVDTQYF. DNA of the CDR3: TGTGCCAGCAGCGTCAACCCGGCGGGATGGGTGGATACGCAGTATTTT.

A remark on this clonotype: One end of the junction fails to match germline, which may point to a read error. The chain employs TRBV4-3 and TRBJ2-7; D might be TRBD2 (6 bases). In germline, CDR1 is LGHNA, CDR2 YSLEER. The CDR3 loop spans 15 amino acids. CDR3 loop: CARSPDQVGGYEQYF. For the CDR3, the DNA is TGCGCCAGGAGCCCCGATCAAGTGGGAGGCTACGAGCAGTACTTC.

Comment on this clonotype: Germline and junction disagree at one end, which may indicate a read error. The chain uses TRBV12-3 or TRBV12-4 and TRBJ2-1; maybe TRBD2 (7 bases). The CDR3 sequence is 14 residues long. The CDR3 spells CANSSIGGGVEQFF. The DNA of the CDR3 is TGTGCCAACAGTTCCATAGGGGGAGGGGTTGAGCAGTTCTTC.

Concerning this clonotype: A much larger clone lies a single base off, so this may be a read error. The gene calls are TRBV6-4 and TRBJ2-2; perhaps TRBD1 as D (5 bases). Trimming shortened V by 0 bases and J by 7 bases, and 9 bases separated the two germline ends. This CDR3 comprises 14 residues. The germline V gene encodes CDR1 MRHNA and CDR2 SNTAGT. Here the CDR3 reads CASSDSSDIGELFF. The CDR3 DNA sequence: TGTGCCAGCAGTGACTCATCGGACATCGGGGAGCTGTTTTTT.

Concerning this clonotype itself: The junction shows a germline mismatch at one end, possibly a read error. V is TRBV5-8 and J is TRBJ2-5; a weak D match, TRBD1 (6 bases). The CDR3 sequence is 17 residues long. Germline V gene lookup returns CDR1 SGHTS and CDR2 YDEGEE. CDR3 sequence: CGSSLKRGGPSGKTQYF. CDR3 coding DNA: TGTGGCAGCAGCCTCAAGAGAGGGGGACCATCCGGGAAGACCCAATACTTC.

As for this clonotype: Sequence at one end of the junction differs from germline and may be a read error. The chain links TRBV6-5 to TRBJ2-3, with 12 bases that match TRBD2. Germline-derived CDR1 and CDR2 are MNHEY and SVGAGI. This CDR3 contains 15 residues. CDR3 sequence: CASNLGLAGTDTHYF. In DNA form, the CDR3 reads TGTGCCAGTAACCTAGGACTAGCGGGAACAGATACGCATTATTTT.

This clonotype is medium-sized by share. A much larger clone differs from this one at a single base, so this may be a read error. The J gene is TRBJ2-7, the V gene TRBV11-1, with 7 bases aligning to TRBD1. This CDR3 comprises 13 residues. Germline CDR1 reads SGHAT; CDR2 reads FQDESV (reference sequence). This chain's CDR3 is CAGRGKRSYEQYF. In DNA, the CDR3 is TGTGCCGGCAGGGGGAAGCGATCCTACGAGCAGTACTTC.